The clone carrying this T cell receptor beta chain was picked up one time. Its antigen is undetermined. Constant-segment primers served in 5'RACE that generated TCR alpha and TCR beta cDNA libraries bearing sample barcodes and UMIs. MiXCR, run by TCRdb on the 5' RACE reads, gives a single entry per CDR3 protein. The table records about 400,000 distinct CDR3 sequences, roughly 26% of them present only once. CDR3 size: 17 residues. In germline, CDR1 is SGHTA, CDR2 FQGNSA. The V and J ends lost 0 bases and 1 base, in that order; junction bases with no gene match: 5. This specimen comes from a study of T-cell memory formation after mild COVID-19. About the study: The TCR clusters were mostly specific to one donor.

Study findings and constraints: Clones contracting day 15 to 85 were balanced CD4/CD8; later expanders leaned CD4+. Most CD4+ clones that shrank were in CM and EM, while CD8+ ones turned up in EMRA.

The chain is built from TRBV7-2 and TRBJ2-5; 10 bases are a match to TRBD2. This TCR came from an adult woman who had mild COVID-19 (a few samples of this study predate the infection). Cell type and time point are not known. Sequencing input: PBMCs or a T cell subset sorted from them (not recorded which). CDR3 residues: CASSLAGLAGVQETQYF. The CDR3 bases are TGTGCCAGCAGCTTAGCGGGCCTAGCGGGGGTCCAAGAGACCCAGTACTTC. Based on the CDR3 plus reference TRBV7-2 and TRBJ2-5, the full variable domain is GAGVSQSPSNKVTEKGKDVELRCDPISGHTALYWYRQSLGQGLEFLIYFQGNSAPDKSGLPSDRFSAERTGGSVSTLTIQRTQQEDSAVYLCASSLAGLAGVQETQYFGPGTRLLVL.